This T cell receptor beta chain derives from a study of monozygotic twins with inflammatory bowel disease. This CDR3 contains 15 residues. CDR1 is SGHAT, CDR2 FQNNGV, per germline. The template switching step added UMIs that contained a 6-nucleotide sample barcode. TCRdb reprocessed the 5' RACE reads; each CDR3 protein has one entry and no DNA is given. Listed are 350,000 to 550,000 distinct CDR3 sequences; 2.4% falls within the top ten. Sequencing was performed on blood. The rearrangement links TRBV11-2 to TRBJ2-2; TCRdb lists TRBD1, though no DNA is available to test this call. The sequence came from a human donor with ulcerative colitis or Crohn's disease, or a healthy co-twin of an affected twin (not recorded which). The CDR3: CASGLTGMNTGELFF.